The source of this T cell receptor (beta chain) is a study of T cells in Graves' hyperthyroidism and ophthalmopathy. Study in general: Peripheral blood was taken when the disease was first diagnosed, before any treatment began.

The CDR3 has 16 amino acids. The germline gives CDR1 DFQATT, CDR2 SNEGSKA (reference sequence). Trimming shortened V by 3 bases and J by 5 bases, and 17 bases separated the two germline ends. This clonotype was counted at least ten times. What was amplified from RNA transcripts were TCR beta CDR3 regions. Primed by the HTBI set, a first-round RT-PCR was run on the TCR CDR3. TCRdb ran MiXCR on the multiplex PCR reads and lists one entry per CDR3 protein. The table records hundreds of thousands of distinct CDR3 sequences, roughly a sixth of them present only once. The clonotype comes from a woman aged 45-65 years with Graves' hyperthyroidism that later progressed to Graves' ophthalmopathy. The material sequenced was blood. J is TRBJ1-6 and V is TRBV20-1, with unresolved D. CDR3 nucleotides: TGCAGTGCTAGGGGTCGGGTGGCCATCGATAATTCACCCCTCCACTTT. Protein product: CSARGRVAIDNSPLHF.